The source of this T cell receptor beta chain is a study of T cell repertoires in cytomegalovirus infection. Study-level background: Recently identified HLA-C-restricted CMV epitopes were among the peptides used. Public TCR beta signatures were indicative of both CMV infection and a matching HLA type.

Germline values: CDR1 WSHSY, CDR2 SAAADI. The ends lost 3 bases at V and 1 base at J; junction bases unmatched: 10. The CDR3 spans 17 residues. General study results and limits: Across the ex vivo response, the dominant clonotypes were HLA-C-restricted CMV-specific TCR beta clonotypes.

TCRdb used MiXCR to reprocess the reads, holding one entry per CDR3 protein. The profile shows hundreds of thousands of distinct CDR3 sequences, roughly 33% of them singletons. This clonotype was counted only a few times. No antigen is known for it. The chain is built from TRBV10-2 and TRBJ1-1; 8 bases map to TRBD1. The clonotype originates from a human donor in good health (CMV status not recorded). Some clones in this sample may be carry-over from other donors' samples. The sample in question was cultured PBMCs, obtained from culture after CMV antigen stimulation. This CDR3 is CASSDPRTGRSNTEAFF. The CDR3, as DNA: TGCGCCAGCAGTGACCCGAGGACAGGGCGATCGAACACTGAAGCTTTCTTT.